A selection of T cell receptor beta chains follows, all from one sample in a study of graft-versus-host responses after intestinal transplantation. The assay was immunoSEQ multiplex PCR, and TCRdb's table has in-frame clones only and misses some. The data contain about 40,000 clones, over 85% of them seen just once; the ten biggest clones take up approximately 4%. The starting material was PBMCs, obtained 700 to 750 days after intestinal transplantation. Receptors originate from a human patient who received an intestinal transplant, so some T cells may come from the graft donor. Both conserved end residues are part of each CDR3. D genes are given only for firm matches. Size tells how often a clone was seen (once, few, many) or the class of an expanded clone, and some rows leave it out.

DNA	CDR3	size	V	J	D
TGTGCCAGCTCACCCCCCGACCCCGAGGAGACCCAGTACTTC	CASSPPDPEETQYF	NA	TRBV18	TRBJ2-5	NA
TGTGCCAGCAGCTTAGGGGCGGGGCCCCTCCACTTT	CASSLGAGPLHF	few	TRBV11-3	TRBJ1-6	NA
TGTGCCAGCAGCTTACAAGGTCTAGCGGGAGTAGATACGCAGTATTTT	CASSLQGLAGVDTQYF	NA	TRBV7-3	TRBJ2-3	TRBD2
TGTGCCAGCAGCTTAGCAGCGACAGGGGATAGTTCACAGCCCCAGCATTTT	CASSLAATGDSSQPQHF	NA	TRBV7-9	TRBJ1-5	TRBD1
TGTGCCAGCAGTTACTTATTCGGAGAGACCCAGTACTTC	CASSYLFGETQYF	NA	TRBV6-5	TRBJ2-5	NA
TGTGCCAGCTCCCCCGACAGACTCAATCAGCCCCAGCATTTT	CASSPDRLNQPQHF	once	TRBV18	TRBJ1-5	NA
TGTGCCAGCTCCCCGATGGGGTTGGAAGCGAGGACCGGGGAGCTGTTTTTT	CASSPMGLEARTGELFF	NA	TRBV18	TRBJ2-2	NA
TGCGCCAGCAGCCAATATCACGACCAAGAGACCCAGTACTTC	CASSQYHDQETQYF	NA	TRBV4-1	TRBJ2-5	NA
TGCGCCAGCAGCCAATTCGGCTCACCGGGACAGGCAAATTCACCCCTCCACTTT	CASSQFGSPGQANSPLHF	NA	TRBV4-1	TRBJ1-6	TRBD1
TGTGCCAGCAGCAAAGGACAGGGTAACACCGGGGAGCTGTTTTTT	CASSKGQGNTGELFF	NA	TRBV9	TRBJ2-2	TRBD1
TGTGCCAGCAGCTTAGGCGGGGAAATGGCTGAAGCTTTCTTT	CASSLGGEMAEAFF	once	TRBV13	TRBJ1-1	NA
TGTGCCAGCTCACCACAATACCAGGGAACCAATCAGCCCCAGCATTTT	CASSPQYQGTNQPQHF	NA	TRBV18	TRBJ1-5	NA
TGTGCCAGCAGCTATTCAGGGACTTCTGAACTCACAGATACGCAGTATTTT	CASSYSGTSELTDTQYF	NA	TRBV7-6	TRBJ2-3	NA